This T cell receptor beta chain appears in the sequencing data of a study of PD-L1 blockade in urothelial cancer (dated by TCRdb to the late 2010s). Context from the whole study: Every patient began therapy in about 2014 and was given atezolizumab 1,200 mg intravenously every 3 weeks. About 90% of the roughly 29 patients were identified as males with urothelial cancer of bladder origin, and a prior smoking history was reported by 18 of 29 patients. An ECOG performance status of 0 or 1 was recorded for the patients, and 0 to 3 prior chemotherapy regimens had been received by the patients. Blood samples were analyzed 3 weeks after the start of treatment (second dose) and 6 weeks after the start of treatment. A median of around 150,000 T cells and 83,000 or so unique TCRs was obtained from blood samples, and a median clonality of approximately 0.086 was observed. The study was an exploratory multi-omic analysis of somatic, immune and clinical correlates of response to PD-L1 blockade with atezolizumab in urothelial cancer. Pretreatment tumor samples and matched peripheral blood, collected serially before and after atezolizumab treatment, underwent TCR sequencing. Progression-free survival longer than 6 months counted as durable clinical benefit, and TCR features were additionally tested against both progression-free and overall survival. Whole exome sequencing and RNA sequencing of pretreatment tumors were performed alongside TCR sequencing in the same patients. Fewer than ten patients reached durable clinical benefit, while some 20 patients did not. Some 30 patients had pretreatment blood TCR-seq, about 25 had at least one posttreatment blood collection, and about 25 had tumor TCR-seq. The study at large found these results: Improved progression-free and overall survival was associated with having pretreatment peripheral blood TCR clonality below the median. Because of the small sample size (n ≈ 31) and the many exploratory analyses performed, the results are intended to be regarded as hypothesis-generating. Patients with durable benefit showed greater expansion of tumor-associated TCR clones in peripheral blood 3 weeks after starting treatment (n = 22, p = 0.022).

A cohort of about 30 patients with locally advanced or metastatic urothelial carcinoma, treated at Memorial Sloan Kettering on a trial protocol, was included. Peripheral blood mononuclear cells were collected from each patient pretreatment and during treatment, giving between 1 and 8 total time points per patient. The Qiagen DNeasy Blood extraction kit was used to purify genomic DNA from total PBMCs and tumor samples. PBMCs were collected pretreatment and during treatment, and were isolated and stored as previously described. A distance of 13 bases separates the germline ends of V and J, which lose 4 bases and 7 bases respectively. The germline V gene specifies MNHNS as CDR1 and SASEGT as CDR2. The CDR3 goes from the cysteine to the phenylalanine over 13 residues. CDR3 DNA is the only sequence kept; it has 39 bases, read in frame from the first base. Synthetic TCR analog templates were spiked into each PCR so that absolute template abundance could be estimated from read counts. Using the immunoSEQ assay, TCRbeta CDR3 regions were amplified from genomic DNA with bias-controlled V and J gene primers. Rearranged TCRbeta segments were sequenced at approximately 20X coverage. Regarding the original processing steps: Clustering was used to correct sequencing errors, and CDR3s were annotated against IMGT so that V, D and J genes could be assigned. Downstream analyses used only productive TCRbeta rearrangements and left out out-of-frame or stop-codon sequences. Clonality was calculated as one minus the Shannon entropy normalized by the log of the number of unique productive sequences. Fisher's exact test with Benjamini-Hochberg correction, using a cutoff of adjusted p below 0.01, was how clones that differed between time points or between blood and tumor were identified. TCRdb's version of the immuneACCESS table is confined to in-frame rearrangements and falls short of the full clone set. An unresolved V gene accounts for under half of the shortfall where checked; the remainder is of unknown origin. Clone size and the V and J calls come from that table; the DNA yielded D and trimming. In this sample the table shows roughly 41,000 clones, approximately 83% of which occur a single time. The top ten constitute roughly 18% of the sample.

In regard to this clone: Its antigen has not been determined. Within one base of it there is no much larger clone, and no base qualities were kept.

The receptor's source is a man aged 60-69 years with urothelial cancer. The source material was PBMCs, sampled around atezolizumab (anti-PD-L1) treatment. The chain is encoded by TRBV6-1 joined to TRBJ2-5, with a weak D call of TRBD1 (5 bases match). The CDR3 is CASSATGFATQYF. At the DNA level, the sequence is TGTGCCAGCAGTGCCACAGGTTTCGCGACCCAGTACTTC.